These T cell receptor beta chains were read from a single sample in a study of T cells in Graves' hyperthyroidism and ophthalmopathy. Via MiXCR, TCRdb re-called the multiplex PCR reads, giving one row per CDR3 protein. The repertoire holds roughly 500,000 distinct CDR3 sequences, with over 45% as singletons. The sequencing sample was made of peripheral blood or thyroid tissue (not recorded which). Every receptor here comes from an adult woman with Graves' disease, either hyperthyroidism or ophthalmopathy (not recorded which). The conserved cysteine and the conserved F or W are not part of the CDR3 here. Each record gives: J gene, V gene, D gene, clone size, CDR3 protein. The D gene is left open where the match is weak. The size entry is marked missing in some rows and otherwise reads once, few, many or a size class.

>TRBJ1-2|TRBV24-1|-|many
ATEGRDYGYT
>TRBJ2-5|TRBV5-1|TRBD2|many
ASSASGRPQETQY
>TRBJ1-2|TRBV29-1|-|few
SVDQGFYGYT
>TRBJ1-4|TRBV10-3|-|few
AISESTRDRNEKLF
>TRBJ2-7|TRBV2|TRBD1|few
ASNGGQTYYEQY
>TRBJ2-5|TRBV6-5|-|-
ASSYLSLVGEQTQY
>TRBJ1-5|TRBV14|TRBD1|few
ASSNGQGRNQPQH
>TRBJ1-6|TRBV10-3|TRBD1|-
AIRPGQEENSPLH
>TRBJ1-5|TRBV25-1|-|few
ASSGLTGEQPQH
>TRBJ2-5|TRBV9|-|-
ASSEGPRSETQY
>TRBJ1-1|TRBV7-9|-|many
ASSSRRGNTEAF
>TRBJ2-7|TRBV7-9|TRBD2|-
ASSSTSGVYEQY
>TRBJ2-2|TRBV29-1|TRBD2|once
SVTLAGGIKGSPTGELF
>TRBJ2-7|TRBV20-1|TRBD2|-
SARGAGAYEQY
>TRBJ2-2|TRBV7-9|-|few
ASSHRDRELF
>TRBJ1-4|TRBV2|TRBD1|-
ASCPGGTGSEKLF
>TRBJ2-7|TRBV20-1|-|few
SAIPRAAYEQY
>TRBJ1-1|TRBV7-9|-|-
ASSLAGGKTEAF
>TRBJ2-7|TRBV9|TRBD2|-
ASSAGLGHYAQY
>TRBJ2-1|TRBV5-1|TRBD1|-
ASSRQGVYNEQF
>TRBJ2-5|TRBV14|-|few
ASTGPGGTQY
>TRBJ1-5|TRBV7-8|TRBD1|-
ASSSIRDSHRNQPQH
>TRBJ2-7|TRBV7-9|-|-
ASSLRRGKYEQY
>TRBJ1-1|TRBV20-1|TRBD1|-
SATRTGVGNTEAF
>TRBJ1-1|TRBV30|-|few
AWDGGFGGEAF
>TRBJ1-1|TRBV13|-|many
ASSQYRKGTEAF
>TRBJ1-2|TRBV29-1|-|-
SVDTGRGYT
>TRBJ1-2|TRBV11-1|-|-
ASSLLGGSVIDYT
>TRBJ2-7|TRBV20-1|TRBD2|-
SAQRSGSNGEQY
>TRBJ1-2|TRBV2|-|many
ASSVDVGNYGYT
>TRBJ1-3|TRBV6-6|TRBD1|many
ASSPGQANPGNTIY
>TRBJ2-5|TRBV10-2|TRBD2|-
ATGLAPSSAQY
>TRBJ2-7|TRBV7-2|TRBD1|-
ASSSDRDTYEQY
>TRBJ2-7|TRBV2|TRBD2|-
ASSGLAGGSWEQY
>TRBJ1-2|TRBV29-1|-|few
SVEGLGNYGYT
>TRBJ1-5|TRBV4-2|-|many
ASSQGADYSNQPQH
>TRBJ1-5|TRBV19|TRBD1|-
ASKSLGQGWQPQH
>TRBJ1-5|TRBV20-1|-|-
SARGGENGPQH
>TRBJ2-7|TRBV2|-|many
ASRYNRVEQY
>TRBJ1-1|TRBV20-1|-|-
SALTEAF
>TRBJ2-6|TRBV2|-|-
ASRGGANVLT
>TRBJ2-7|TRBV20-1|-|few
SARAGTHRSYEQY
>TRBJ1-5|TRBV4-2|-|many
ASSQVRDNQPQH